The sequence of this T cell receptor beta chain was determined in a study of cytomegalovirus exposure and HLA in healthy donors listed by TCRdb under 2017. With regard to the full study: In an earlier analysis of 587 of the donors, about 260 Gb of sequence data and just under 120 million unique TCR beta sequences from roughly 180 million T cells were reported. A later genetic analysis used genome-wide SNP genotypes for about 65% of the 666 donors, treating that subset as a discovery cohort. Roughly 5 DR-DQ haplotypes were treated as single units for association and clustering because of strong linkage in the cohort. The study used immunosequencing to profile the T cell repertoires of around 600 subjects and linked those repertoires to cytomegalovirus serostatus. Across under 500 genotyped donors of the cohort, an average of 235,054 unique TCR beta nucleotide sequences per donor were sequenced, and roughly 20% of those sequences were non-productive. Donor age, sex, ethnicity and CMV serostatus were compiled alongside the repertoire data. HLA typing included class I and class II loci at four-digit resolution. An earlier analysis of nearly 600 of the donors applied high-throughput TCR beta sequencing to assess whether each TCR beta V gene segment acted as functional or pseudogenic. In addition to the first cohort of hundreds of subjects, a separate validation cohort of approximately 120 different subjects was used. The number of typed donors differed by locus: about 620-640 for A, B, C, DRB1 and DQB1; 500 to 550 for DQA1; 606 for DPA1; and approximately 450 for DPB1. To predict cytomegalovirus infection status, the study brought together high-throughput TCR immunosequencing, statistical association of individual TCRs with disease status, and machine learning. Of the approximately 400 genotyped donors, approximately 82% fell in the genetic ancestry cluster associated with self-reported Caucasian donors. An early release covering some 640 HLA-typed donors comprised 250 to 350 gigabases of sequencing data and tens of millions of unique TCR sequences. The study aimed to test whether signatures of past pathogen exposure could be identified by cataloging public T cell receptors. Every discovery cohort repertoire had been produced on one sequencing platform. Rather than drawing on any new phenotypic data, the later analysis identified candidate immune exposures from TCR beta sequences and the way those sequences occurred across donors. To study patterns of TCR occurrence, a later analysis re-analyzed previously published TCR beta repertoires from several hundred donors and added high-resolution HLA genotyping.

Via the germline V gene, CDR1 is SGHTA and CDR2 FQGNSA. From cysteine to phenylalanine, the CDR3 is 15 amino acids long. Only the CDR3 region is kept as DNA, spanning 45 bases read in frame from base 1. Trimming removed 5 bases from V and 7 bases from J, leaving 15 bases between the germline ends. Details on this clone: The clone's antigen remains unknown. No base quality values were provided; no much bigger clone lies one nucleotide off.

In total, 666 healthy bone marrow donors made up the cohort. All cohort members were sampled while nominally healthy, although unrecorded immune exposures were likely present. The donor tested CMV seropositive, placing the donor among the 289 seropositive members of the cohort. A peripheral blood sample was provided by each donor, and peripheral blood mononuclear cells were used for TCR beta sequencing. Genomic DNA was extracted from the blood cell samples with the Qiagen DNeasy Blood Extraction Kit. To prepare the library, the immunoSEQ multiplex PCR assay was applied. A mixture of 60 forward primers for TCR Vbeta segments and 13 reverse primers for TCR Jbeta segments was used in the multiplex PCR. The CDR3 region of rearranged TCR beta genes was amplified from genomic DNA by a multiplex PCR assay. On the Illumina HiSeq System, the amplified TCR beta libraries were sequenced as 87-base-pair reads. On the study's bioinformatics: A later analysis counted approximately 74 million unique TCR beta chains across the roughly 700 repertoires, and 9.5 million to 11 million of these chains were shared by at least two donors. Raw reads were error-corrected and collapsed into unique sequences with a nearest-neighbor algorithm that merged closely related sequences to remove PCR and sequencing errors. Alignment of CDR3 sequences to IMGT reference sequences was used to assign V, D and J gene segments. For a sequence to be retained, a match of at least six nucleotides was required to both a V gene segment and a J gene segment. A rearrangement was called productive if the CDR3 had no stop codons and remained in frame with V and J, and every other rearrangement was called non-productive. Following IMGT convention, CDR3 was defined as the stretch from the second conserved V-encoded cysteine up to the conserved J-encoded phenylalanine. Sequences without an unambiguous match to a single V gene segment were excluded from the earlier analysis of 500 to 700 of the donors. In an earlier analysis of more than 500 of the donors, a V segment was called functional when productive rearrangements were above 56.7%, and segregating when the standard deviation between donors exceeded 5%. A statistical classification framework was built for diagnosing cytomegalovirus status from the catalog of TCR beta chain sequences. In a later analysis, TCR nucleotide sequences were compared against IMGT/GENE-DB human TR gene sequences so that V and J genes could be assigned. In a later analysis, CDR3 sequences and most-parsimonious VDJ recombination scenarios were assigned using the TCRdist pipeline. A later analysis defined each TCR beta chain by its CDR3 amino acid sequence plus V-gene family, and excluded reads lacking a unique V-gene family. To address suspected cross-contamination and a sequencing artifact, a later analysis removed 550 to 750 highly shared, low-generation-probability nucleotide sequences. In a later analysis, a clonal expansion index was calculated for each public chain from normalized within-repertoire ranks of inferred template counts. Generation probabilities in a later analysis came from a VDJ recombination model fitted to out-of-frame rearrangements, and those results were checked against IGoR. In a later analysis, TCR-TCR, TCR-HLA and TCR-CMV co-occurrence was scored with hypergeometric tests, and a repertoire-size bias correction was applied to TCR pairs. A later analysis estimated false discovery rates by permuting HLA or CMV assignments 20 times. In a later analysis, co-occurring TCRs were grouped using DBSCAN, and TCRdist sequence similarity was added for clustering within HLA-allele-positive subsets. Repertoires with fewer than 30,000 or more than 120,000 public chains were left out of co-occurrence clustering, as were five repertoires with anomalous nucleotide sharing. The clones in this table, taken by TCRdb from immuneACCESS, are in-frame only. Not every clone is retained; where verified, under half of the shortfall comes from an unresolved V gene, and the cause of the rest is unknown. That table is the source of V, J and clone size, and D and trimming were worked out from the DNA. The sample data list about 140,000 clones, and roughly 80% of these were observed just once. Approximately 8.3% of the sample rests with the top ten.

General study outcomes and caveats: A later analysis reported that several top co-occurrence clusters appeared linked to parvovirus B19, influenza, CMV and Epstein-Barr virus. In a later analysis, HLA-associated TCR beta chains showed more clonal expansion and lower generation probabilities than non-associated chains that were equally common. Linkage disequilibrium might explain the correlated functional status among segregating V segments, but an unknown experimental factor could not be ruled out. In an earlier analysis of about 540 of the donors, most TCR beta V segments were observed in productive rearrangements about 87% or about 30% of the time, broadly matching IMGT annotations. Strong co-occurrence of HLA alleles, especially DR and DQ, made assigning TCR associations to individual alleles difficult. In this cohort, only TCR beta chains were sequenced, and detectable features were limited by the absence of alpha or paired-chain data. The authors suggested that the approach could potentially be generalized to other disease states and immunological phenotypes. Compared with the roughly 720-donor mean, donors in an Asian-associated ancestry cluster had fewer N-insertions in productive TCRs, according to a later genetic analysis. According to a later analysis, TCR association rates differed among HLA loci, with DRB1 alleles showing the most associated TCRs and HLA-C alleles showing the fewest. The study listed 170 or so TCR beta chains as associated with cytomegalovirus. Specific HLA alleles were associated with some 15,000 TCR beta sequences at a false discovery rate of 0.05 in a later analysis. HLA typing was unavailable for some donors at each locus, so association tests used only the typed subset. Roughly uniform sequencing depth across donors was assumed in presence/absence analyses, although this assumption may not hold. A further reported finding was that TCR beta sequences accurately predicted the HLA-A and HLA-B alleles for most subjects in the first cohort. The classifier was reported to diagnose cytomegalovirus status with high specificity and sensitivity in both the original and validation cohorts. A cluster of highly shared sequence variants was judged likely to represent a technical artifact of the sequencing pipeline. The earlier analysis of approximately 560 of the donors excluded over 15 rarely observed V segments, including chromosome 9 orphons, because counts were too low. Because the 87-base-pair reads could not distinguish some IMGT-functional V segments, including TRBV6-2 and TRBV6-3, those segments were excluded. The only immune exposure information available for the cohort was CMV serostatus. Across donors, most TCR sequences were observed very rarely, whereas some public TCRs were present in many individuals. A later genetic analysis associated a missense DCLRE1C variant with V-gene and J-gene trimming of TCR beta chains, and an independent cohort replicated the association. In vitro tests confirmed that a few of the cytomegalovirus-associated TCR beta chains recognize cytomegalovirus antigens. In a later analysis, most CMV-associated TCR beta chains were found to appear HLA-restricted, with HLA associations seemingly driven largely by CMV exposure.

The receptor was isolated from a woman aged 50 to 60 in good health and CMV-seropositive. Material: PBMCs. The chain uses TRBV7-2 and TRBJ1-6; a tentative D call is TRBD1 (6 bases match). The CDR3 protein is CASSIETGSNSPLHF. The nucleotide sequence reads as follows: TGTGCCAGCAGCATAGAGACAGGCTCCAATTCACCCCTCCACTTT.